This is a list of T cell receptor beta chains from one sample in a study of blood T cell repertoires in COVID-19. The assay was immunoSEQ multiplex PCR, and TCRdb's table has in-frame clones only and misses some. This sample has a few hundred thousand clones, with about 90% found just once. Sequencing was carried out using PBMCs or T cells enriched from blood (not recorded which). Source of these receptors: a man under 40 who had recovered from COVID-19. The CDR3 runs from the conserved cysteine through the conserved F or W.

cdr3_length,j_call,v_call,cdr3_aa
16,TRBJ2-1,TRBV19,CASSDTAGVTYNEQFF
13,TRBJ2-2,TRBV3-1/TRBV3-2,CASSPQGTGELFF
16,TRBJ2-2,TRBV28,CASSLGFGLSTGELFF
14,TRBJ1-3,TRBV7-2,CASRPGGSGNTIYF
17,TRBJ2-3,TRBV19,CASSIPQLAGGMYTQYF
15,TRBJ2-6,TRBV28,CASSFIGSGANVLTF
14,TRBJ1-2,TRBV27,CASSLRGGSYGYTF
12,TRBJ2-2,TRBV18,CASSSFTGELFF
19,TRBJ2-4,TRBV27,CASSPRDSWVVLPKNIQYF
13,TRBJ1-4,TRBV30,CAWSLDMNEKLFF
12,TRBJ2-3,TRBV7-2,CASTVSADTQYF
15,TRBJ1-1,TRBV5-6,CASSVPKQGATEAFF
19,TRBJ2-7,TRBV5-1,CASSQQSSSGSSRGYEQYF
14,TRBJ1-3,TRBV5-4,CASSLGSTGNTIYF
15,TRBJ2-2,TRBV10-3,CAIRLAGTNTGELFF
16,TRBJ1-4,TRBV28,CASSLDRGSTNEKLFF
17,TRBJ1-2,TRBV9,CASSSKLSGTGLFGYTF
13,TRBJ2-7,TRBV19,CATPGLSSYEQYF
14,TRBJ1-4,TRBV27,CASSGQGTNEKLFF
15,TRBJ1-1,TRBV5-1,CASSPRQGINTEAFF
16,TRBJ2-2,TRBV4-3,CASSQDGREFTGELFF
14,TRBJ2-7,TRBV3-1/TRBV3-2,CASSTGDRGGRAWF
15,TRBJ1-4,TRBV5-1,CASSPGGQSNEKLFF
13,TRBJ1-3,TRBV12-3/TRBV12-4,CASNQDSRNTIYF
15,TRBJ2-3,TRBV4-1,CASSQDSGVSDTQYF
20,TRBJ2-5,TRBV21-1,CASSKVSLLWREGAIETQYF
17,TRBJ2-2,TRBV9,CASSVGREGRHTGELFF
14,TRBJ2-1,TRBV10-2,CASSELGRASEQFF
15,TRBJ2-5,TRBV9,CASSVRGQGAETQYF
16,TRBJ2-1,TRBV5-1,CASSLEGQGLRNEQFF
17,TRBJ2-2,TRBV5-6,CASSLGLAGGRTGELFF
15,TRBJ1-1,TRBV28,CASRLPGRARTEAFF
13,TRBJ1-5,TRBV19,CASSIGGNQPQHF
16,TRBJ2-5,TRBV4-1,CASSQPGTGAQETQYF
17,TRBJ2-7,TRBV28,CASSPLRALAPNYEQYF
15,TRBJ1-1,TRBV6-2/TRBV6-3,CASSYRTETNTEAFF
14,TRBJ2-7,TRBV5-4,CASSSGTGGDEQYF
16,TRBJ2-3,TRBV9,CASSAGSGTSTDTQYF